This T cell receptor beta chain was observed in a study of blood T cells in healthy people across ages. General study results and limits: Strong correlation linked observed beta diversity and percent naive T cells.

The CDR3 has 18 amino acids. Looked up from germline, CDR1 is MNHNS and CDR2 is SASEGT. The V end lost 3 bases, the J end lost 2 bases, and 22 bases lay between the germline ends. A second 7 to 11 cycle PCR used barcoded and J-beta primers. TCRdb reanalysed the 5' RACE reads using MiXCR and keeps one entry per CDR3 protein. The table lists about 1.5 million distinct CDR3 sequences, approximately 39% of them singletons, with about 4% in the top ten. This clonotype has only a few counts. Its antigen is unidentified. The chain carries TRBV6-1 and TRBJ1-2; no definite D call. This clonotype originated in a woman younger than 35 in good health. Sequencing was done on a sample of blood. CDR3 residues: CASSERRQFSLLNYGYTF. The CDR3 coding sequence is TGTGCCAGCAGTGAGAGACGACAATTTAGCCTACTCAACTATGGCTACACCTTC.